This T cell receptor beta chain was obtained from a study of beta chain features in type 1 diabetes. For the study at large: On cell yields, gender and age, patients and healthy donors were similar. Broader study findings: There was no resolution here of whether HLA type influences TCRB rearrangement. Cells that show high TCR expression could be over-represented by cDNA sequencing.

The entirety of the isolated RNA underwent reverse transcription, so expressed TCRB transcripts were sequenced. Profiling relied on immunoSEQ multiplex PCR, and the TCRdb table lists in-frame clones only, not all of them. The sample carries under 400,000 clones, 12% to 15% recorded once. As concerns this clone: Its target is unknown.

A CD45RO/CCR7/CD25/CD127/CD95/CD27 panel sorted naive, central memory, regulatory and stem cell-like memory CD4+ cells. Germline V gene data show CDR1 as SGHAT and CDR2 as FQNNGV. The germline V and J ends were trimmed by 3 bases and 4 bases, with 18 bases remaining between them. This CDR3 region has 16 residues. This chain connects TRBV11-2 to TRBJ2-5; D may be TRBD2 (7 bases). Sequencing used central memory CD4+ T cells from blood. The sequence derives from a man between 25 and 39 years old in good health. CDR3 coding DNA: TGTGCCAGCAGCTTTGATCGAGGGGGGGCCAGAGAGACCCAGTACTTC. Encoded protein: CASSFDRGGARETQYF.